This T cell receptor beta chain derives from a study of blood T cell repertoires in COVID-19. Study context: The United States, Italy and Spain supplied acute and convalescent COVID-19 samples. T cells, B-cell-depleted T cells, or PBMCs provided the cDNA or gDNA that served as material.

The study recruited people aged 18 to 89 years across approximately 24 US areas. The V end was cut by 4 bases, the J end by 4 bases, with 14 bases between. Per germline, CDR1 LNHDA and CDR2 SQIVND (reference sequence). This CDR3 is built from 15 residues. Assay: immunoSEQ multiplex PCR; the TCRdb copy retains only in-frame clones and omits some. Here the sample spans fewer than 500,000 clones, 70% to 90% being singletons. The count of this clone is one. This sequence was found in a woman younger than 30 with acute COVID-19. The sample was PBMCs or T cells enriched from blood (not recorded which). V usage is TRBV19 and J usage is TRBJ2-1; the D gene is possibly TRBD2 (5 bases). This CDR3 is CASSTPGSRYNEQFF. In DNA form, the CDR3 reads TGTGCCAGTAGTACCCCGGGAAGCAGATACAATGAGCAGTTCTTC. Full variable domain (rest looked up from reference TRBV19 and TRBJ2-1): DGGITQSPKYLFRKEGQNVTLSCEQNLNHDAMYWYRQDPGQGLRLIYYSQIVNDFQKGDIAEGYSVSREKKESFPLTVTSAQKNPTAFYLCASSTPGSRYNEQFFGPGTRLTVL.